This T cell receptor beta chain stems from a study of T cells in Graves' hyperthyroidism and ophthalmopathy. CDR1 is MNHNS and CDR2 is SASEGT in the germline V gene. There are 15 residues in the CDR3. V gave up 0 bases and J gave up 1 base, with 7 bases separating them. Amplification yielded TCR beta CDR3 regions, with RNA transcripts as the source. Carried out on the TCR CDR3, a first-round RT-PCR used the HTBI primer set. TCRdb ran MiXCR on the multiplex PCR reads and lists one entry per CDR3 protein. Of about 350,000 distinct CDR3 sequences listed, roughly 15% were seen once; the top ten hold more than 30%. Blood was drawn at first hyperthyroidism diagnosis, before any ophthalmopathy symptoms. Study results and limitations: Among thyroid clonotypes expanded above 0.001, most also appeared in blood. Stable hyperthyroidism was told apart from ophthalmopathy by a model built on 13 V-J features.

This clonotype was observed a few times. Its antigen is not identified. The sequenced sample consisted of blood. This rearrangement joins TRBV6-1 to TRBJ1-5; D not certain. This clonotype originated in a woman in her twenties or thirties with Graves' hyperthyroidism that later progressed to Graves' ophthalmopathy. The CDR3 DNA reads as TGTGCCAGCAGTGAAGCTCTGTGGAGCAATCAGCCCCAGCATTTT. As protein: CASSEALWSNQPQHF.